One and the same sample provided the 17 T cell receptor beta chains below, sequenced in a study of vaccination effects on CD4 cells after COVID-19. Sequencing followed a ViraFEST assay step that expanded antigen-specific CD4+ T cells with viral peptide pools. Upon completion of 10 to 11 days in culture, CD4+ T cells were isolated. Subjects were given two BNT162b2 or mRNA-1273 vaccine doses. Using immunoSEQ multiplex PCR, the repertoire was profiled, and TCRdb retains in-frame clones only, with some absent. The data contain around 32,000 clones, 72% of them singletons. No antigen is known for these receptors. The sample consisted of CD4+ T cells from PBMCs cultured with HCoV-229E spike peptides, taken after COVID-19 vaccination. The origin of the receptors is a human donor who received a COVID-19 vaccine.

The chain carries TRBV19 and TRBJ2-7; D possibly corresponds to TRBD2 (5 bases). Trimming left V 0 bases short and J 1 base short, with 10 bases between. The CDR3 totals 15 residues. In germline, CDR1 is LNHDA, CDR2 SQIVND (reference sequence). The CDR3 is CASSIDLSGSYEQYF. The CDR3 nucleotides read TGTGCCAGTAGTATAGATCTGTCGGGATCCTACGAGCAGTACTTC.

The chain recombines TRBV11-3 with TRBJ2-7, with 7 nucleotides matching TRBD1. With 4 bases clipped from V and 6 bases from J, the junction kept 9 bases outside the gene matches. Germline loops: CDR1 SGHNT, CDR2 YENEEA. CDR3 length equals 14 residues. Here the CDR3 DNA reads TGTGCCAGCAGCTCCCGACAGGGTTATGGCGAGCAGTACTTC. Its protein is CASSSRQGYGEQYF.

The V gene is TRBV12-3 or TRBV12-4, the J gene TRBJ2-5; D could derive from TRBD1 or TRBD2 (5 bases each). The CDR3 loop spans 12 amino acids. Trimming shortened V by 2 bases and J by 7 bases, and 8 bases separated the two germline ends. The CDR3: CASSLMRGTQYF. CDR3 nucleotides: TGTGCCAGCAGTTTAATGAGGGGGACCCAGTACTTC.

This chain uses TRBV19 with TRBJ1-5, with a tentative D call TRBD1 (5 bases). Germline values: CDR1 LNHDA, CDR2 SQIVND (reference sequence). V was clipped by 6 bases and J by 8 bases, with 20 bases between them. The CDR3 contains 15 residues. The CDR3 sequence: CASSFGTAGGKPQHF. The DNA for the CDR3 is TGTGCCAGTAGCTTCGGGACGGCTGGCGGAAAGCCCCAGCATTTT.

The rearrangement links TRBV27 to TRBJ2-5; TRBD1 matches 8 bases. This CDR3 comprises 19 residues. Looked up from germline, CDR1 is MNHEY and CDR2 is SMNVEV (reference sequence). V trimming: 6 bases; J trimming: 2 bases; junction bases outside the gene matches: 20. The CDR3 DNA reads TGTGCCAGCAGAATACCCCAAGGTGAGGACAGGGAAGGTCAAGAGACCCAGTACTTC. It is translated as CASRIPQGEDREGQETQYF.

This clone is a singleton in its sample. CDR3 sequence (DNA): TGCGCCAGCAGCCAAGAATCCCAGGTCTTTAATTCACCCCTCCACTTT. Translation gives CASSQESQVFNSPLHF. The J gene is TRBJ1-6, the V gene TRBV4-1; D is uncertain. Germline CDR1 MGHRA, CDR2 YSYEKL. The CDR3 contains 16 residues. With 0 bases removed from V and 6 bases from J, the gap between germline ends came to 12 bases.

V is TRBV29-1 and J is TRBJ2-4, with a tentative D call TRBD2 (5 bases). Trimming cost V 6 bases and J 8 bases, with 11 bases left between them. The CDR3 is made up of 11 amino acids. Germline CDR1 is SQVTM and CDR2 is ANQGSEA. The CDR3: CSVLRGDIQYF. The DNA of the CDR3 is TGCAGCGTCCTCCGGGGTGACATTCAGTACTTC.

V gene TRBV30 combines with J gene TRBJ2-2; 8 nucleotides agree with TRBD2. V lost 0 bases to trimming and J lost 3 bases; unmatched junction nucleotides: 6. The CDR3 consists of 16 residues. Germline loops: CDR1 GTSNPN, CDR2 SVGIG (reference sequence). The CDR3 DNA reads TGTGCCTGGAGTGTTAGGGCGGGGGGATACACCGGGGAGCTGTTTTTT. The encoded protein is CAWSVRAGGYTGELFF.

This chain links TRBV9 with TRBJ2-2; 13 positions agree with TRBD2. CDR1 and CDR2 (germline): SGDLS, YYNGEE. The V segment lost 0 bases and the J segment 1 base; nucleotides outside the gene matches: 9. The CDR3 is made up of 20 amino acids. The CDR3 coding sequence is TGTGCCAGCAGCGTAGGATTAAGGACTAGCGGGAGTAAGAACACCGGGGAGCTGTTTTTT. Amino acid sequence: CASSVGLRTSGSKNTGELFF.

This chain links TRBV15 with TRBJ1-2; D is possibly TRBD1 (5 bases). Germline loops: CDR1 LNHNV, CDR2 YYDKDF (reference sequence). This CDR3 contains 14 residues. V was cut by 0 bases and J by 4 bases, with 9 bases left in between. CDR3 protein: CATSRDRGLYGYTF. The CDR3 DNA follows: TGTGCCACCAGCAGAGATCGGGGACTCTATGGCTACACCTTC.

The CDR3 coding sequence is TGTGCCAGCAGTTTATCCTGGCCAGGACAGAACTATGGCTACACCTTC. It encodes CASSLSWPGQNYGYTF. The chain couples TRBV27 to TRBJ1-2; perhaps TRBD1 as D (6 bases). This CDR3 region has 16 residues. CDR1 MNHEY and CDR2 SMNVEV come from the germline V gene (reference sequence). Trimming shortened V by 0 bases and J by 2 bases, and 13 bases separated the two germline ends.

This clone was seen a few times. The CDR3 here is CASGDRDNSPLHF. The DNA for the CDR3 is TGTGCCAGCGGGGACCGAGATAATTCACCCCTCCACTTT. The chain uses TRBV6-5 and TRBJ1-6; D might be TRBD1 (5 bases). The CDR3 sequence is 13 residues long. Germline CDR1 and CDR2: MNHEY and SVGAGI. The V end lost 8 bases, the J end lost 5 bases, and 10 bases lay between the germline ends.

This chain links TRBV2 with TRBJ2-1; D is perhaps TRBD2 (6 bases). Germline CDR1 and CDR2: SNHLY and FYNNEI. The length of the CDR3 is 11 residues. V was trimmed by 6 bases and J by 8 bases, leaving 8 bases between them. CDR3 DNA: TGTGCCAGCAGGGAGGGCCATGAGCAGTTCTTC. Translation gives CASREGHEQFF.

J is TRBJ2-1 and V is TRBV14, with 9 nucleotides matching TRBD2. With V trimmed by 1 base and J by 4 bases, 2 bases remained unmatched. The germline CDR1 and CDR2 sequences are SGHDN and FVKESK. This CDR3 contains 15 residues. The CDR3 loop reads CASSQVSGGYNEQFF. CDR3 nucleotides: TGTGCCAGCAGCCAAGTTAGCGGGGGTTACAATGAGCAGTTCTTC. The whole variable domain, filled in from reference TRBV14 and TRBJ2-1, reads EAGVTQFPSHSVIEKGQTVTLRCDPISGHDNLYWYRRVMGKEIKFLLHFVKESKQDESGMPNNRFLAERTGGTYSTLKVQPAELEDSGVYFCASSQVSGGYNEQFFGPGTRLTVL.

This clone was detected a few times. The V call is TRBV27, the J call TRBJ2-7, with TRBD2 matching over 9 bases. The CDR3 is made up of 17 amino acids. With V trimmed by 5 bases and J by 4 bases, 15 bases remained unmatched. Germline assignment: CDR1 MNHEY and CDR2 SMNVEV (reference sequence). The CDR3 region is CASSILFPSGTTYEQYF. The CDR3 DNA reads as TGTGCCAGCAGTATCCTTTTCCCTAGCGGGACAACTTACGAGCAGTACTTC.

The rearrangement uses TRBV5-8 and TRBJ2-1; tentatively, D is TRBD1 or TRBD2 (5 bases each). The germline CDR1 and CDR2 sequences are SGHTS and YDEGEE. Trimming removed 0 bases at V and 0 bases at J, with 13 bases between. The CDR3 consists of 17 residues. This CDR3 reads CASSLVGGASSYNEQFF. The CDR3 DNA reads TGTGCCAGCAGCTTGGTTGGGGGAGCGAGCTCCTACAATGAGCAGTTCTTC.

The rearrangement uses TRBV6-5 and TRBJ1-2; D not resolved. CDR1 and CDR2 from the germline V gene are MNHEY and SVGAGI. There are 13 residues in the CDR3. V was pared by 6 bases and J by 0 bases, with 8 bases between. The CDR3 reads CASSTEANYGYTF. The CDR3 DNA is TGTGCCAGCAGCACAGAAGCTAACTATGGCTACACCTTC.